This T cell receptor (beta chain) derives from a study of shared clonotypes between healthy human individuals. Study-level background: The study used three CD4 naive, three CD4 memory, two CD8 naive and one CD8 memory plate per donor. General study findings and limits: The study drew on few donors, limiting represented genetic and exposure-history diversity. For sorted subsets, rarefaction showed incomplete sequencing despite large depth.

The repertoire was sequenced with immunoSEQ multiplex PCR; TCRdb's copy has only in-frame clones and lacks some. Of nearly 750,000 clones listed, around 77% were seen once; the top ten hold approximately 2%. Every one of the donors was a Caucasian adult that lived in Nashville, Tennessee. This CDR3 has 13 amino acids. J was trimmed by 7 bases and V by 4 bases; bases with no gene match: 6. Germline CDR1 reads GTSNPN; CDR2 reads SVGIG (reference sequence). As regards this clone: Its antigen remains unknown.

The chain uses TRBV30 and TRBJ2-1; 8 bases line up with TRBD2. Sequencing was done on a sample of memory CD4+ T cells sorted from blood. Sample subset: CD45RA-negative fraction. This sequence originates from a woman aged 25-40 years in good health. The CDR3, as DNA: TGTGCCTGGATTTCGGGAGGGAGAAATGAGCAGTTCTTC. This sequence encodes CAWISGGRNEQFF.